This TCR beta chain was documented in a study of blood T cells in healthy people across ages. Across the study: Through template switching, about one barcoded beta molecule was captured per two T cells, as measured in model experiments. Study-level results: Age brought a roughly linear fall in TCR beta diversity measured per million T cells.

In this sample, this clonotype turned up a few times. What it binds is not known. Losses at the gene ends were 6 bases for V and 5 bases for J; bases not matched to a gene: 7. The germline CDR1 and CDR2 sequences are MNHEY and SMNVEV (reference sequence). CDR3 size: 13 residues. A J-beta primer mix and a sample-barcoded 5' primer were used in a second PCR of about 7 to 12 cycles. TCRdb fed the 5' RACE reads into MiXCR, producing one record per CDR3 protein. The repertoire holds more than 650,000 distinct CDR3 sequences, with 20% to 30% as singletons. Every donor provided roughly 9.1 milliliters of peripheral blood. The same specimen was also included in a second study, on T cells of mothers and their children. In that study: Mothers gave over 8 million TCR beta CDR3 reads each, and children several million each.

Sequenced sample: blood. The chain combines TRBV27 with TRBJ2-7; TRBD2 matches 7 bases. The TCR was taken from a boy younger than 18 in good health. The chain's CDR3 is CASRPSGSNEQYF. The CDR3 nucleotides are TGTGCCAGCAGGCCTAGCGGTAGTAACGAGCAGTACTTC.